This T cell receptor beta chain was documented in a study of cytomegalovirus exposure and HLA in healthy donors (dated by TCRdb to 2016 to 2017). Describing the broader study: An earlier analysis of some 550 of the donors reported roughly 300 Gb of sequence data and 117 million unique TCR beta sequences from some 180 million T cells. The study aimed to test whether signatures of past pathogen exposure could be identified by cataloging public T cell receptors. Across roughly 420 genotyped donors of the cohort, an average of about 200,000 unique TCR beta nucleotide sequences per donor were sequenced, and around 20% of those sequences were non-productive. The number of typed donors differed by locus: 629-630 for A, B, C, DRB1 and DQB1; 500 to 550 for DQA1; approximately 600 for DPA1; and around 470 for DPB1. HLA typing included class I and class II loci at four-digit resolution. To study patterns of TCR occurrence, a later analysis re-analyzed previously published TCR beta repertoires from 666 donors and added high-resolution HLA genotyping. Four to six DR-DQ haplotypes were handled as single units for association and clustering, since linkage in the cohort was strong. In addition to the first cohort of 666 subjects, a separate validation cohort of 120 different subjects was used. To decide whether each TCR beta V gene segment behaved as functional or pseudogenic, an earlier analysis of approximately 590 of the donors relied on high-throughput TCR beta sequencing. The T cell repertoires of about 700 subjects were profiled by immunosequencing and related to cytomegalovirus serostatus. An early release that covered several hundred HLA-typed donors contained approximately 320 gigabases of sequencing data and 80 million or so unique TCR sequences. Rather than drawing on any new phenotypic data, the later analysis identified candidate immune exposures from TCR beta sequences and the way those sequences occurred across donors. Every repertoire in the discovery cohort had been generated on one and the same sequencing platform. Genome-wide SNP genotypes for about three fifths of the roughly 700 donors were used in a later genetic analysis, which treated that subset as a discovery cohort. The genetic ancestry cluster associated with self-reported Caucasian donors included about 81% of the roughly 400 genotyped donors. The study combined high-throughput TCR immunosequencing, statistical association of individual TCRs with disease status, and machine learning to predict cytomegalovirus infection status. Donor age, sex, ethnicity and CMV serostatus were compiled alongside the repertoire data.

The method behind the library was the immunoSEQ multiplex PCR assay. A mixture of 60 forward primers for TCR Vbeta segments and 13 reverse primers for TCR Jbeta segments was used in the multiplex PCR. Amplification of the CDR3 region of rearranged TCR beta genes was performed with a multiplex PCR assay on genomic DNA. On the Illumina HiSeq System, the amplified TCR beta libraries were sequenced as 87-base-pair reads. The authors' analysis ran thus. Across the 670 or so repertoires, a later analysis counted tens of millions of unique TCR beta chains, some 11 million of which were shared by at least two donors. A nearest-neighbor algorithm error-corrected the raw reads and collapsed the reads into unique sequences, merging closely related sequences to remove PCR and sequencing errors. CDR3 sequences were aligned to IMGT reference sequences to assign V, D and J gene segments. For a sequence to be retained, a match of at least six nucleotides was required to both a V gene segment and a J gene segment. A rearrangement counted as productive if the CDR3 had no stop codons and remained in frame with V and J, and every other rearrangement counted as non-productive. Following IMGT convention, CDR3 was defined as the stretch from the second conserved V-encoded cysteine to the conserved J-encoded phenylalanine. The earlier analysis of roughly 590 of the donors excluded any sequence lacking an unambiguous match to a single V gene segment. An earlier analysis of almost 600 of the donors classified V segments as functional when productive rearrangements were above 56.7% and as segregating when the standard deviation between donors was above 5%. To diagnose cytomegalovirus status from the catalog of TCR beta chain sequences, a statistical classification framework was built. In a later analysis, V and J genes were assigned by comparing TCR nucleotide sequences against IMGT/GENE-DB human TR gene sequences. In a later analysis, CDR3 sequences and most-parsimonious VDJ recombination scenarios were assigned using the TCRdist pipeline. In a later analysis, each TCR beta chain was defined by its CDR3 amino acid sequence together with its V-gene family, and reads without a unique V-gene family were excluded. In a later analysis, around 650 highly shared, low-generation-probability nucleotide sequences were removed to address suspected cross-contamination and a sequencing artifact. A later analysis calculated a clonal expansion index for each public chain from normalized within-repertoire ranks of inferred template counts. A later analysis computed generation probabilities with a VDJ recombination model fitted to out-of-frame rearrangements, and checked the results against IGoR. In a later analysis, hypergeometric tests were used to score TCR-TCR, TCR-HLA and TCR-CMV co-occurrence, with a repertoire-size bias correction applied to TCR pairs. A later analysis estimated false discovery rates by permuting HLA or CMV assignments 20 times. A later analysis grouped co-occurring TCRs with DBSCAN, adding TCRdist sequence similarity when clustering within HLA-allele-positive subsets. Repertoires with fewer than 30,000 or more than 120,000 public chains, plus five repertoires with anomalous nucleotide sharing, were excluded from co-occurrence clustering. TCRdb took over this immuneACCESS table, retaining in-frame rearrangements with V and J assigned. Such tables are incomplete; in checked studies, under half of the missing clones stem from an unresolved V gene, and the remainder is unexplained. V and J calls and clone size are those listed in that table; D and trimming were worked out from the DNA. The sample's records list 200,000 or so clones. In total, the top ten clones hold roughly 0.74% of the sample.

General conclusions and limits of the study: Only TCR beta chains were sequenced in this cohort, and the absence of alpha or paired-chain data limited detectable features. A later genetic analysis associated a missense DCLRE1C variant with V-gene and J-gene trimming of TCR beta chains, and an independent cohort replicated the association. HLA typing was unavailable for some donors at each locus, so association tests used only the typed subset. A further reported finding was that TCR beta sequences accurately predicted the HLA-A and HLA-B alleles for most subjects in the first cohort. Linkage disequilibrium might explain the correlated functional status among segregating V segments, but an unknown experimental factor could not be ruled out. It was suggested by the authors that the approach could potentially be generalized to other disease states and immunological phenotypes. The sequencing pipeline was judged likely to have produced a cluster of highly shared sequence variants as a technical artifact. A later analysis found that most CMV-associated TCR beta chains appeared HLA-restricted, with HLA associations seemingly driven largely by CMV exposure. Because counts were too low, approximately 18 rarely observed V segments, including chromosome 9 orphons, were excluded from the earlier analysis of several hundred of the donors. Cytomegalovirus status was reported to be diagnosed by the classifier with high specificity and sensitivity in both the original and validation cohorts. Several of the top co-occurrence clusters appeared to be linked to parvovirus B19, influenza, CMV and Epstein-Barr virus, according to a later analysis. A later genetic analysis reported fewer N-insertions in productive TCRs among donors in an Asian-associated ancestry cluster than the 666-donor mean. In a later analysis, the rate of TCR association differed among HLA loci, with DRB1 alleles having the most associated TCRs and HLA-C alleles having the fewest. Sequencing depth was assumed to be roughly uniform across donors in the presence/absence analyses, though that assumption may not hold. Most TCR sequences were seen in very few donors, while some public TCRs were found in many individuals. In the study, some 160 TCR beta chains were listed as associated with cytomegalovirus. In vitro tests confirmed that a few of the cytomegalovirus-associated TCR beta chains recognize cytomegalovirus antigens. In an earlier analysis of some 500 of the donors, most TCR beta V segments appeared in productive rearrangements about 90% or about 30% of the time, broadly matching IMGT annotations. Specific HLA alleles were associated with around 18,000 TCR beta sequences at a false discovery rate of 0.05 in a later analysis. Compared with equally common non-associated chains, HLA-associated TCR beta chains in a later analysis were more clonally expanded and had lower generation probabilities. The 87-base-pair reads could not distinguish some IMGT-functional V segments, including TRBV6-2 and TRBV6-3, so those segments were excluded. For the cohort, immune exposure information was limited to CMV serostatus. Assigning TCR associations to individual alleles was difficult when HLA alleles, especially DR and DQ, strongly co-occurred.

The germline ends are 14 bases apart after V is trimmed by 6 bases and J by 6 bases. From the cysteine through the phenylalanine, the CDR3 covers 14 amino acids. Only CDR3 DNA remains: 42 bases, in frame from the first base. Sequences MNHNY (CDR1) and SVGAGI (CDR2) are obtained from the germline V gene (reference sequence). The cohort was made up of roughly 670 healthy bone marrow donors. Cohort members were all nominally healthy when sampled, although unrecorded immune exposures were likely present. The donor was CMV seronegative and belonged to the group of around 400 seronegative cohort members. A peripheral blood sample was collected from each donor, and TCR beta sequencing was performed on peripheral blood mononuclear cells. The Qiagen DNeasy Blood Extraction Kit was used to extract genomic DNA from the blood cell samples. Details on this clone: Its recognized antigen is unknown.

The sequenced sample consisted of PBMCs. Recombination linked TRBV6-6 to TRBJ2-2, and the D gene may be TRBD1, 5 bases matching. This receptor was obtained from a boy aged 5 to 17 in good health and CMV-seronegative. The sequenced DNA is TGTGCCAGCAGGGGGCCAGGTCTACCCGGGGAGCTGTTTTTT. This is translated as CASRGPGLPGELFF.